This T cell receptor beta chain appears in the sequencing data of a study of blood T cell repertoires in COVID-19. Study context: Sources were T cells, B-cell-depleted T cells, or PBMCs; the material itself was cDNA or gDNA.

The germline gives CDR1 MNHEY, CDR2 SVGEGT. This CDR3 is built from 15 residues. V shed 2 bases and J 4 bases; nucleotides not matched to a gene: 8. As processed by the authors: Amplification from reference gene primers served as the basis for estimated nucleated cell counts. Assay: immunoSEQ multiplex PCR; the TCRdb copy retains only in-frame clones and omits some. V and J calls plus clone size are reproduced from that table; the DNA served to infer D and trimming. The sample lists roughly 200,000 clones, 75% to 90% occurring once. This chain links TRBV6-2 or TRBV6-3 with TRBJ2-7; 7 nucleotides align to TRBD1. Sample: PBMCs or T cells enriched from blood (not recorded which). This receptor was taken from a man aged 30 to 45 who had recovered from COVID-19. The CDR3 DNA sequence: TGTGCCAGCAGTTACCTCCAGACAGGGAAGTACGAGCAGTACTTC. This sequence encodes CASSYLQTGKYEQYF.